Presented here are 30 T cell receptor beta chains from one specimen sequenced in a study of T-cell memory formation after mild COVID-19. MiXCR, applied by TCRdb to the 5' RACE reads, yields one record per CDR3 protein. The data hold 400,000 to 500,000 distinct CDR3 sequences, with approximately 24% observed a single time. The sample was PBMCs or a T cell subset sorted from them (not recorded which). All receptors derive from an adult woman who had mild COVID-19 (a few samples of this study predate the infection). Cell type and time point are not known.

The CDR3 nucleotides read TGTGCCAGCAGCCCAACGGTCATCTATGGCTACACCTTC. It yields the protein CASSPTVIYGYTF. The chain has TRBV14 and TRBJ1-2; no clear D gene. The length of the CDR3 is 13 residues. The V end lost 4 bases, the J end lost 4 bases, and 10 bases lay between the germline ends. Germline V gene data show CDR1 as SGHDN and CDR2 as FVKESK.

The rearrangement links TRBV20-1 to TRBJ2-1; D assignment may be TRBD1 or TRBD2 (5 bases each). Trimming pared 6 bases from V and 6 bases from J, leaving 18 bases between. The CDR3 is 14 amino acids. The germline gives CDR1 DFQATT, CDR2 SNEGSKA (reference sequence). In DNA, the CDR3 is TGCAGTGCGCCAGCTGGTCGTGGGACCAATGAGCAGTTCTTC. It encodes CSAPAGRGTNEQFF.

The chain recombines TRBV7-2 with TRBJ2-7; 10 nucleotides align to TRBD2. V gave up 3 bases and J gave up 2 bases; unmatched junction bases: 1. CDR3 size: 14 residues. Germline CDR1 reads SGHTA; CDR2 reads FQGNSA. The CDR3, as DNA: TGTGCCAGCAGCTTCACTAGCGGGGCCTACGAGCAGTACTTC. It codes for CASSFTSGAYEQYF.

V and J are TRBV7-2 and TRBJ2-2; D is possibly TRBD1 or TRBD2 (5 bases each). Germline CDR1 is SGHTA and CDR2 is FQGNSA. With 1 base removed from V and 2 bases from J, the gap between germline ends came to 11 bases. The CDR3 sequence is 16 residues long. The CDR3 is CASSLDGDPNTGELFF. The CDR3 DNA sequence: TGTGCCAGCAGCTTAGATGGGGACCCTAACACCGGGGAGCTGTTTTTT.

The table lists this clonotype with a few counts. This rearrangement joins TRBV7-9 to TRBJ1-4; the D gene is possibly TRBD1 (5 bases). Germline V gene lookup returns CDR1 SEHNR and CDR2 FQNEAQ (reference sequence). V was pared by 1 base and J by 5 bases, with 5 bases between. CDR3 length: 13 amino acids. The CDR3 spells CASSLDRNEKLFF. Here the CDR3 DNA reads TGTGCCAGCAGCTTAGACAGGAATGAAAAACTGTTTTTT.

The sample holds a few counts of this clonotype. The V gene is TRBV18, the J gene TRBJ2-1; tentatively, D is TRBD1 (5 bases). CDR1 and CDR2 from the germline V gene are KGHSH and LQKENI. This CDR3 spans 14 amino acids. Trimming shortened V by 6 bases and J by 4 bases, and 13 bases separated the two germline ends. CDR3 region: CASSTDPGYNEQFF. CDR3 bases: TGTGCCAGCTCGACAGATCCCGGTTACAATGAGCAGTTCTTC.

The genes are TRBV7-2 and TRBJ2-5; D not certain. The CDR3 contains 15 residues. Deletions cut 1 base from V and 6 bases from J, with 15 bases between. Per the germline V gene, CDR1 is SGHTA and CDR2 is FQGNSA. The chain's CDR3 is CASSLVVGSPQTQYF. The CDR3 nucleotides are TGTGCCAGCAGCTTAGTCGTGGGTAGCCCTCAGACCCAGTACTTC. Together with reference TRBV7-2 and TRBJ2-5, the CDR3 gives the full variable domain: GAGVSQSPSNKVTEKGKDVELRCDPISGHTALYWYRQSLGQGLEFLIYFQGNSAPDKSGLPSDRFSAERTGGSVSTLTIQRTQQEDSAVYLCASSLVVGSPQTQYFGPGTRLLVL.

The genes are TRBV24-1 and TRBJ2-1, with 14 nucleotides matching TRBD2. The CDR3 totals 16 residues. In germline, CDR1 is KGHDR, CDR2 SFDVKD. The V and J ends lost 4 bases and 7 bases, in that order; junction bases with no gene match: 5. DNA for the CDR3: TGTGCCACCAGTGACTTCGGGACTAGCGGGAGAAATGAGCAGTTCTTC. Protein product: CATSDFGTSGRNEQFF.

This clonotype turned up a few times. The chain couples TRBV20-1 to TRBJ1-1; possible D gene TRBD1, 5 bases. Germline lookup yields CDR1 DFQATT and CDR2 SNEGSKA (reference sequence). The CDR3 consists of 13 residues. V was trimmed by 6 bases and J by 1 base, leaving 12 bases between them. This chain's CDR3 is CSAHTGPNTEAFF. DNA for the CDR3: TGCAGTGCCCACACGGGGCCGAACACTGAAGCTTTCTTT.

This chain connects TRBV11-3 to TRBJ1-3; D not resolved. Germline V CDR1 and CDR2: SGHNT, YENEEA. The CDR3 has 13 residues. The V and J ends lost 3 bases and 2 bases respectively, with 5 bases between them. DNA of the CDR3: TGTGCCAGCAGCTTCTACCCTGGAAACACCATATATTTT. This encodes CASSFYPGNTIYF.

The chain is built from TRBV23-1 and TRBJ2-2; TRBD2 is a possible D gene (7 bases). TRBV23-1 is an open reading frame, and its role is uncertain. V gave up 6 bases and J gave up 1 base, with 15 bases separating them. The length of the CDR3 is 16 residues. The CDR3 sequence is CASRKRGGRNTGELFF. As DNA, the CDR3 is TGCGCCAGCAGGAAAAGGGGGGGTCGGAACACCGGGGAGCTGTTTTTT.

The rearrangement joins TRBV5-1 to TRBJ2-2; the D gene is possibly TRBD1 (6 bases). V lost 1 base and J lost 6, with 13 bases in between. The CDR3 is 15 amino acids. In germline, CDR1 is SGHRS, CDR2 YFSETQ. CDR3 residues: CASSLLQGEAGELFF. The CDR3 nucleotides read TGCGCCAGCAGCTTGTTACAGGGTGAAGCCGGGGAGCTGTTTTTT.

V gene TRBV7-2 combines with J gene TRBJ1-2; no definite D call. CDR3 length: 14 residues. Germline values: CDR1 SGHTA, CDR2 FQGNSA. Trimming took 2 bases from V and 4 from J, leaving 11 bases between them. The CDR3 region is CASSLLGGLYGYTF. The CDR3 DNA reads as TGTGCCAGCAGCTTACTTGGCGGCCTCTATGGCTACACCTTC.

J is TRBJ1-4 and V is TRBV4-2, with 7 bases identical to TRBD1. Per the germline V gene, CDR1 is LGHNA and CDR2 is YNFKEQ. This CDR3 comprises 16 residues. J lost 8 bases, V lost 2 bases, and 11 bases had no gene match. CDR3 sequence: CASSQLSGGEGEKLFF. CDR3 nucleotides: TGTGCCAGCAGCCAATTGTCAGGGGGTGAAGGGGAAAAACTGTTTTTT.

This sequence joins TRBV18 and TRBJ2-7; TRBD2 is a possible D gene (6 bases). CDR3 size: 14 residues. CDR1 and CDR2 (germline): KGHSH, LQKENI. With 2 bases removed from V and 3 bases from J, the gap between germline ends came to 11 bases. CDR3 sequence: CASSPTSPYYEQYF. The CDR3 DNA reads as TGTGCCAGCTCACCAACTAGCCCATACTACGAGCAGTACTTC. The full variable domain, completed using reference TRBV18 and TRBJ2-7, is NAGVMQNPRHLVRRRGQEARLRCSPMKGHSHVYWYRQLPEEGLKFMVYLQKENIIDESGMPKERFSAEFPKEGPSILRIQQVVRGDSAAYFCASSPTSPYYEQYFGPGTRLTVT.

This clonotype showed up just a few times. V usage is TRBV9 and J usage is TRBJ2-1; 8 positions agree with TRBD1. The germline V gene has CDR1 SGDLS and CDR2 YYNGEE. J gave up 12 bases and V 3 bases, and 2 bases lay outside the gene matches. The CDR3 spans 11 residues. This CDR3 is CASSATGVQFF. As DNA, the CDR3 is TGTGCCAGCAGCGCGACAGGGGTGCAGTTCTTC.

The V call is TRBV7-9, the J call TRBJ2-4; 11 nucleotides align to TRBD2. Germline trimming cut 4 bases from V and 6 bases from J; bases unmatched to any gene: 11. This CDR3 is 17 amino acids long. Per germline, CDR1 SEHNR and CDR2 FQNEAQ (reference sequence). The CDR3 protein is CASSSGLAGLFGNIQYF. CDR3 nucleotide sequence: TGTGCCAGCAGCTCAGGACTAGCGGGCTTATTTGGAAACATTCAGTACTTC.

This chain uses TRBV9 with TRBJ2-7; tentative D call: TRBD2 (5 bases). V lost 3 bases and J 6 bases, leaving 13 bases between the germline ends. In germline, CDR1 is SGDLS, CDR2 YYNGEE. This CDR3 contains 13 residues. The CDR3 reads CASSATGLGEQYF. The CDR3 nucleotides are TGTGCCAGCAGCGCGACGGGATTAGGCGAGCAGTACTTC.

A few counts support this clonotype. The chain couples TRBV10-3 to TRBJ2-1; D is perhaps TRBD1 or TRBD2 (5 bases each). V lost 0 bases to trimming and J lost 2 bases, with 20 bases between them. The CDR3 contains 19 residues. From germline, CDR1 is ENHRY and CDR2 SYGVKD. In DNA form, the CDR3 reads TGTGCCATCAGTGAGTCACGAGGCAGCGGAAAGGGACCCTACAATGAGCAGTTCTTC. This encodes CAISESRGSGKGPYNEQFF.

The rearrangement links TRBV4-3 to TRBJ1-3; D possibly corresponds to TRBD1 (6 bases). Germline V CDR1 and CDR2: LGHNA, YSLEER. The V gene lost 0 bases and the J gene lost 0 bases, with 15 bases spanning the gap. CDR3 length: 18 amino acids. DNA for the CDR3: TGCGCCAGCAGCCAAGATTGGACAGAGCTTCTCTCTGGAAACACCATATATTTT. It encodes CASSQDWTELLSGNTIYF.

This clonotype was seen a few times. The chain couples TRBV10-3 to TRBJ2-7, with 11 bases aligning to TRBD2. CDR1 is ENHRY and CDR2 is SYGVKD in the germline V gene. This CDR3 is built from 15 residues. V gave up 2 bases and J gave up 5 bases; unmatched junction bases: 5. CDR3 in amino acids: CAISEPGTSGHEQYF. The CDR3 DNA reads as TGTGCCATCAGTGAGCCCGGGACTAGCGGACACGAGCAGTACTTC.

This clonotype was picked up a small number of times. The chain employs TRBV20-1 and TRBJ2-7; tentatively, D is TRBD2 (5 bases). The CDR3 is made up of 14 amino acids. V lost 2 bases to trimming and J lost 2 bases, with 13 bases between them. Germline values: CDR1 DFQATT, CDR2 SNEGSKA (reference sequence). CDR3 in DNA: TGCAGTGCTAGACCGCGAGCGGCGACCTACGAGCAGTACTTC. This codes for CSARPRAATYEQYF.

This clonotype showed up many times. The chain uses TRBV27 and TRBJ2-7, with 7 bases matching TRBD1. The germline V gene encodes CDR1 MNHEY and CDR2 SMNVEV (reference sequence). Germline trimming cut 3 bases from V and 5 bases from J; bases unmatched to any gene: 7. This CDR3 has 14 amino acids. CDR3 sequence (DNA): TGTGCCAGCAGTTTGAGACAGGGTTCTCACGAGCAGTACTTC. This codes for CASSLRQGSHEQYF.

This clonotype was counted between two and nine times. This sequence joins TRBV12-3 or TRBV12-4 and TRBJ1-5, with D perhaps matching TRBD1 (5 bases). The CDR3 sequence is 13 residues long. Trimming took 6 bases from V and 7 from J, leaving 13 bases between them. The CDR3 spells CASSLGGKQPQHF. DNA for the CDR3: TGTGCCAGCAGCCTTGGGGGGAAGCAGCCCCAGCATTTT.

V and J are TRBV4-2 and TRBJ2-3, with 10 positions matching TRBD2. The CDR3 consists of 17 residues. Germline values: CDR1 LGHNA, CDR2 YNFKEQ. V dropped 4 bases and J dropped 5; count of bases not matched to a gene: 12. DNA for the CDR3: TGTGCCAGCAGCCCAAGTGCGAGCGGGGGGGCGGTAGATACGCAGTATTTT. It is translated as CASSPSASGGAVDTQYF.

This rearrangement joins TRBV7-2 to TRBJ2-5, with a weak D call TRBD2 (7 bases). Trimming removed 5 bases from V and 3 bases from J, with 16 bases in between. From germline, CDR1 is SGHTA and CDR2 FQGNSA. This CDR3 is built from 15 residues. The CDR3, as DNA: TGTGCCAGCAGCGCACGGGGGCTAGCGGAAGAGACCCAGTACTTC. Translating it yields CASSARGLAEETQYF.

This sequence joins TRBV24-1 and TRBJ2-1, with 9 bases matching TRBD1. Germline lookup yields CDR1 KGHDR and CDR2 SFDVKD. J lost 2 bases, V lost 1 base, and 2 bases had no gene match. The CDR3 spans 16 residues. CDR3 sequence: CATSDFDRGAYNEQFF. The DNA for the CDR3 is TGTGCCACCAGTGATTTTGACAGGGGGGCCTACAATGAGCAGTTCTTC.

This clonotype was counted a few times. The CDR3 region is CASSYSGNEQFF. CDR3 coding DNA: TGTGCCAGCAGTTACTCCGGGAATGAGCAGTTCTTC. The J gene is TRBJ2-1, the V gene TRBV6-6; D gene ambiguous. CDR3 length: 12 amino acids. The V end lost 0 bases, the J end lost 7 bases, and 4 bases lay between the germline ends. Germline CDR1 and CDR2: MNHNY and SVGAGI (reference sequence).

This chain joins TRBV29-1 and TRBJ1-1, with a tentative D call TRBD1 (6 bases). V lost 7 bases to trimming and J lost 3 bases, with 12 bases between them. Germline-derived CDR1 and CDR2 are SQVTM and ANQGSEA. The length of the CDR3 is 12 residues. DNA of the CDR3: TGCAGCGCAAGAAGGGGGGACACTGAAGCTTTCTTT. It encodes CSARRGDTEAFF. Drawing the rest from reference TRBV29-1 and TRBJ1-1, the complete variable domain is SAVISQKPSRDICQRGTSLTIQCQVDSQVTMMFWYRQQPGQSLTLIATANQGSEATYESGFVIDKFPISRPNLTFSTLTVSNMSPEDSSIYLCSARRGDTEAFFGQGTRLTVV.

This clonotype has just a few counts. The CDR3 spells CSTLRWYEAGVGNTQYF. DNA of the CDR3: TGCAGCACGCTAAGATGGTACGAAGCGGGAGTTGGAAATACGCAGTATTTT. The J gene is TRBJ2-3, the V gene TRBV29-1; TRBD2 matches 8 bases. Germline V gene lookup returns CDR1 SQVTM and CDR2 ANQGSEA. The CDR3 is 17 residues long. V lost 8 bases, J lost 7 bases, and 23 bases stayed unmatched.